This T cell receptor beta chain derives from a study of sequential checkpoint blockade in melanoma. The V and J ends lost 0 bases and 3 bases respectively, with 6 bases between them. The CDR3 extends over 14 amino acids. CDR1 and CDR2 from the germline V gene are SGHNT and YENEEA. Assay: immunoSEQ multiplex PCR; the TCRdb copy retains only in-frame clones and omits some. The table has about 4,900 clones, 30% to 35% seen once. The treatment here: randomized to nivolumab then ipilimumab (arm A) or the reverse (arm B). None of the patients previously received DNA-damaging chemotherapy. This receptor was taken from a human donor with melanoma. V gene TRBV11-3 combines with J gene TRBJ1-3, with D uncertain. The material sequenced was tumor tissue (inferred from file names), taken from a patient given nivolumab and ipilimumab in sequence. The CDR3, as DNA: TGTGCCAGCAGCTTAGAAGGTGTTGGAAACACCATATATTTT. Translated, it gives CASSLEGVGNTIYF.